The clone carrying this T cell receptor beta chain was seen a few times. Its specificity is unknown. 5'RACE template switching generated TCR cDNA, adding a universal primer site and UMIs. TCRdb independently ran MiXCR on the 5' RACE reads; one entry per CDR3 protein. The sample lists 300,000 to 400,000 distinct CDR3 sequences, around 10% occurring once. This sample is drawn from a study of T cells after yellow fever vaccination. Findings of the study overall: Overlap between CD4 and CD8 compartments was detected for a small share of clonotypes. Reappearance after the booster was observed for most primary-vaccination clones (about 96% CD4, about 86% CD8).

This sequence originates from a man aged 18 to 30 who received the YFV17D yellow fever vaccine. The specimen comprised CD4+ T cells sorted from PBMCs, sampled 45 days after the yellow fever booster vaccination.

CDR3 nucleotide sequence: TGTGCCAGCTCACCGGTCGAGCGGGGGGGCAGTGAGCAGTTCTTC. Amino acid sequence: CASSPVERGGSEQFF. The chain is built from TRBV18 and TRBJ2-1, with 10 bases matching TRBD2. The CDR3 totals 15 residues. Losses at the gene ends were 3 bases for V and 9 bases for J; bases not matched to a gene: 8. CDR1 is KGHSH and CDR2 is LQKENI in the germline V gene.